This T cell receptor (beta chain) was sequenced during a study of vaccination effects on CD4 cells after COVID-19. ViraFEST used viral peptide pools to expand antigen-specific CD4+ T cells before sequencing. Upon completion of approximately ten days in culture, CD4+ T cells were isolated. This table comes from immunoSEQ multiplex PCR, and its TCRdb copy is limited to in-frame clones, with some not included. The sample yields approximately 11,000 clones, about 76% seen once. CDR1 and CDR2 (germline): MGHRA, YSYEKL. The CDR3 is 17 amino acids. Trimming at V came to 0 bases and at J to 4 bases, leaving 8 bases not matched to a gene. Only a few counts were recorded for this clone. The antigen remains undetermined.

The chain recombines TRBV4-1 with TRBJ1-5, with 8 bases that match TRBD1. The sequences come from CD4+ T cells from PBMCs cultured with HCoV-229E spike peptides, collected before COVID-19 vaccination. The receptor comes from a human donor who received a COVID-19 vaccine. As DNA, the CDR3 is TGCGCCAGCAGCCAAGATGGGGGCAGGGGGCGAAATCAGCCCCAGCATTTT. This translates into CASSQDGGRGRNQPQHF.